This T cell receptor beta chain comes out of a study of shared clonotypes between healthy human individuals (dated by TCRdb to the early 2020s). Background for the entire study: Two women and three men aged 18 to 49 years were included in the cohort. For each donor, CD4 naive and CD4 memory were each given three plates, CD8 naive was given two plates, and CD8 memory was given one plate. Blood TCR repertoires of about five healthy adults were deeply sequenced to estimate repertoire size and the extent of clonotype sharing between individuals. Different laboratories and diverse techniques were used to prepare libraries and sequence TCR repertoires, to increase sequencing depth and limit assay-specific biases. Leukapheresis yielded between about 0.94 and 9 billion PBMCs per donor.

Healthy HIV-negative adults with no recently reported acute infections or vaccinations were included as donors. Only Caucasian adults living in Nashville, Tennessee, USA were represented among the donors. CD4+ T cells were enriched through magnetic negative selection, after which naive cells were positively selected on CD45RA and the remaining negative fraction served as the memory subset. Blood was collected by leukapheresis, and PBMCs were isolated by Ficoll-Histopaque density gradient centrifugation and then cryopreserved in liquid nitrogen vapor phase. Purity and quantity of every magnetically sorted T cell population were checked by analytical flow cytometry. Genomic DNA was isolated from every sorted fraction and measured by UV absorbance on a Nanodrop 2000c. The research as a whole found: Based on pairwise subsampling, the degree of clonotype sharing among donors was expected to be affected by sequencing depth. The small number of donors limited the genetic and exposure-history diversity represented. Estimated clonotype richness was generally larger for naive than for memory subsets. Incomplete sequencing was indicated by rarefaction of sorted-subset datasets, despite the large sequencing depth. Sampling was limited to blood, and TCR repertoires in tissue likely differ from TCR repertoires in blood. Compared with non-shared clonotypes, the clonotypes found in all four sorted-subset donors had higher generation probabilities. Sharing across several donors was observed for about 5% of naive CD4, under 4% of naive CD8, about 2.3% of memory CD4, and over 0.3% of memory CD8 clonotypes.

A word on this clone: The antigen it recognizes is unknown. The sample holds no much larger clone one base away, and base qualities are not on file.

At the junction V is shortened by 2 bases and J by 2 bases, with 10 bases in between. Including cysteine and phenylalanine, the CDR3 has 14 amino acids. Only the CDR3 DNA stays, 42 bases, in frame from base 1. CDR1 and CDR2, per the germline V gene, are MDHEN and SYDVKM. Using the deep immunoSEQ assay, multiplex PCR amplified TCR CDR3 regions from genomic DNA. For each cell subset, the extracted genomic DNA was distributed evenly across all wells of several immunoSEQ 96-well plates, and each plate served as one replicate. For sorted subsets, each replicate PCR was loaded with roughly 0.2 ug genomic DNA, equivalent to about 30,000 T cell genomes. Purified libraries were quantified with a Qubit 3.0 fluorometer, sized on a Bioanalyzer 2100, and re-quantified with the KAPA Library Quantification kit. Each immunoSEQ 96-well plate was sequenced on its own single-read 150-cycle Illumina NextSeq 550 flow cell. On the authors' methods: Because the immunoSEQ output included only junctional sequences and no quality scores, the filtering could not be the same as the filtering used for full-length reads. To assign V/J genes and CDR3, sequences were annotated against IMGT germline references using PyIR, a Python wrapper for IgBLAST v1.9. Reads with weak V/J assignments (E-value above 1e-6), missing CDR3, stop codons, out-of-frame junctions, or ambiguous translated residues were removed. V3J clonotypes were defined as sequences sharing the same inferred V gene, J gene, and CDR3 amino acid sequence. The percentage overlap between two repertoires was calculated by dividing the number of shared unique clonotypes by the size of the smaller repertoire. RTK rarefaction, the Chao1 estimator, and Recon v2.1 estimates of unobserved clonotypes were used to assess repertoire richness. Generation probabilities for all TCRbeta clonotypes obtained by the gDNA method from four donors were computed using OLGA. This is the immuneACCESS table as TCRdb keeps it, with only in-frame sequences that have V and J called. A part of the clones is gone; compared with another copy, unresolved V genes explain less than half, and the rest is unexplained. Clone size and V and J calls were adopted from that table, with D and trimming inferred from the DNA. In all, the sample holds roughly 2,500,000 clones, and over 85% of those were seen once. The top ten constitute 0.36% of the sample.

This receptor chain uses TRBV28 and TRBJ2-7; the D gene cannot be resolved beyond TRBD1 or TRBD2, each matching 5 bases. The receptor comes from a man younger than 35 in good health. Some clones in this sample may be carry-over from other donors' samples. Sequencing input: naive CD4+ T cells from PBMCs. The intended sense of this specimen's cell subset or site label: CD45RA+ positively selected. The nucleotides are TGTGCCAGCAGTTTACGGGGCGGGCCCTACGAGCAGTACTTC. This codes for CASSLRGGPYEQYF.